This is a list of T cell receptor beta chains from one sample in a study of CD8+ T cells in alopecia areata. TCRdb keeps only in-frame clones here, not all; method: immunoSEQ multiplex PCR. The sample lists over 150,000 clones, 50% to 65% occurring once. The starting material was CD8+ T cells sorted from blood, obtained at week 24, from a patient treated with tofacitinib. The receptors come from a human donor with alopecia areata. The CDR3 runs from the conserved cysteine through the conserved F or W. D genes are given only for firm matches. Clone size is given for some rows only: seen once, a few or many times, or a class if the clone is expanded.

clone_size d_call j_call v_call cdr3_aa cdr3_nt
NA NA TRBJ1-2 TRBV6-6 CASTDLTDSLDGYTF TGTGCCAGCACCGACCTAACCGACAGTCTAGATGGCTACACCTTC
NA NA TRBJ2-1 TRBV5-1 CASSLAPSSYNEQFF TGCGCCAGCAGCTTGGCCCCAAGCTCCTACAATGAGCAGTTCTTC
NA NA TRBJ2-1 TRBV2 CASRGNEQFF TGTGCCAGCAGGGGGAATGAGCAGTTCTTC
few NA TRBJ1-2 TRBV15 CATSRDLSIYGYTF TGTGCCACCAGCAGAGATCTGTCCATCTATGGCTACACCTTC
NA NA TRBJ2-7 TRBV29-1 CSVEIAGNSYEQYF TGCAGCGTTGAGATAGCCGGGAACTCCTACGAGCAGTACTTC
NA TRBD2 TRBJ2-7 TRBV29-1 CSVEEGAGDYSYEQYF TGCAGCGTTGAAGAAGGGGCGGGGGATTACTCCTACGAGCAGTACTTC
NA NA TRBJ1-2 TRBV5-1 CASSLDGRGYTF TGCGCCAGCAGCTTGGATGGGAGGGGCTACACCTTC
few NA TRBJ2-3 TRBV11-1 CASMEQGVQYF TGTGCCAGCATGGAGCAGGGCGTGCAGTATTTT
NA TRBD2 TRBJ2-1 TRBV30 CAWSPDFAGGEQFF TGTGCCTGGAGTCCAGACTTCGCGGGGGGAGAGCAGTTCTTC
NA NA TRBJ2-7 TRBV12-5 CASGLAGRDIVQYF TGTGCTAGTGGTTTGGCGGGACGCGACATTGTGCAGTACTTC
once NA TRBJ2-3 TRBV2 CASTRGSGSTDTQYF TGTGCCAGCACCCGAGGTAGCGGAAGCACAGATACGCAGTATTTT
NA TRBD1 TRBJ2-5 TRBV7-6 CASSSRTGKGETQYF TGTGCCAGCAGCTCCAGGACAGGGAAGGGGGAGACCCAGTACTTC
NA NA TRBJ2-2 TRBV27 CASSLSSAGELFF TGTGCCAGCAGTTTAAGCTCAGCCGGGGAGCTGTTTTTT
NA NA TRBJ1-1 TRBV30 CAWSQGGNTEAFF TGTGCCTGGAGTCAAGGCGGGAACACTGAAGCTTTCTTT
NA NA TRBJ1-1 TRBV19 CASSHRNYNTEAFF TGTGCCAGTAGCCACAGGAACTACAACACTGAAGCTTTCTTT
NA NA TRBJ1-6 TRBV12-5 CAAGIGGALHF TGTGCTGCGGGGATAGGTGGAGCCCTCCACTTT
few TRBD2 TRBJ2-3 TRBV11-2 CASSFSSGGTDTQYF TGTGCCAGCAGCTTCTCTAGCGGGGGAACAGATACGCAGTATTTT
NA NA TRBJ1-5 TRBV16 CASSQSGLPQHF TGTGCCAGCAGCCAATCGGGGCTGCCCCAGCATTTT
NA TRBD2 TRBJ2-1 TRBV9 CASSVSGGLGEQFF TGTGCCAGCAGCGTAAGCGGGGGATTGGGTGAGCAGTTCTTC
NA NA TRBJ2-7 TRBV7-2 CASNLGWTSYEQYF TGTGCCAGCAACCTGGGGTGGACCTCCTACGAGCAGTACTTC
few TRBD1 TRBJ2-7 TRBV7-3 CASSLDRGYEQYF TGTGCCAGCAGCTTGGACAGGGGCTACGAGCAGTACTTC
NA TRBD1 TRBJ1-5 TRBV15 CATGQGAAQPQHF TGTGCCACGGGGCAGGGGGCTGCTCAGCCCCAGCATTTT
NA TRBD2 TRBJ2-1 TRBV11-2 CASSFAGDSLFYNEQFF TGTGCCAGCAGCTTTGCGGGAGATTCCCTCTTTTACAATGAGCAGTTCTTC
once TRBD2 TRBJ2-4 TRBV6-5 CASSQSGVAKNIQYF TGTGCCAGCAGCCAGAGCGGGGTAGCCAAAAACATTCAGTACTTC
NA NA TRBJ2-2 TRBV30 CAWSLEGVDTGELFF TGTGCCTGGAGTTTGGAGGGCGTGGACACCGGGGAGCTGTTTTTT
few NA TRBJ2-7 TRBV5-1 CASSVEGSTSYEQYF TGCGCCAGCAGCGTCGAGGGTTCCACCTCCTACGAGCAGTACTTC
NA NA TRBJ2-3 TRBV10-3 CAISDGSRPDTQYF TGTGCCATCAGCGACGGGTCGAGACCTGATACGCAGTATTTT
NA TRBD2 TRBJ2-1 TRBV9 CASSDVSGGSYNEQFF TGTGCCAGCAGCGACGTAAGCGGGGGCTCCTACAATGAGCAGTTCTTC
few NA TRBJ2-1 TRBV27 CASSHFNEQFF TGTGCCAGCAGTCATTTCAATGAGCAGTTCTTC
many TRBD1 TRBJ2-3 TRBV7-8 CASKENRGSTDTQYF TGTGCCAGCAAAGAAAACAGGGGAAGCACAGATACGCAGTATTTT
NA TRBD1 TRBJ2-7 TRBV6-5 CASSPGRGREQYF TGTGCCAGCAGTCCCGGCAGGGGGCGTGAGCAGTACTTC
NA NA TRBJ2-7 TRBV6-1 CALSTGSYEQYF TGTGCCCTATCCACAGGGTCCTACGAGCAGTACTTC
few NA TRBJ1-1 TRBV9 CASSVGTWNTEAFF TGTGCCAGCAGCGTAGGAACATGGAACACTGAAGCTTTCTTT